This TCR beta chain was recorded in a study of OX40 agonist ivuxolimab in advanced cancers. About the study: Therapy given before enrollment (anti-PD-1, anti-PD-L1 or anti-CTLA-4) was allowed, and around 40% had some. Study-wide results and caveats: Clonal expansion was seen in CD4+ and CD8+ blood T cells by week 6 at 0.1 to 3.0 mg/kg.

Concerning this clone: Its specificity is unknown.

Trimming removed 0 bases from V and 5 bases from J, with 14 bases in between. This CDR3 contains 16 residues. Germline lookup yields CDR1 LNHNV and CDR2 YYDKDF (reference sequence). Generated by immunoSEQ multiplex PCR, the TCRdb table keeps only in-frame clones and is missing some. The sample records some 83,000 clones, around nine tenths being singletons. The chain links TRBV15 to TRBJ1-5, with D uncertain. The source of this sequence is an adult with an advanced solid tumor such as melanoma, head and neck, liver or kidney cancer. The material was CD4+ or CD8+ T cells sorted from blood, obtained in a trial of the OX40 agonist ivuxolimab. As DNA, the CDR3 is TGTGCCACCAGCAGAGAAAACTTAGGAGGCGATCAGCCCCAGCATTTT. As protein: CATSRENLGGDQPQHF.